This is a list of T cell receptor beta chains from one sample in a study of beta chain features in type 1 diabetes. The data were produced by immunoSEQ multiplex PCR, yet TCRdb's version contains in-frame clones alone and is incomplete. The sample includes 150,000 to 200,000 clones, less than 10% seen only once; the top ten take under 0.55%. The sequenced material came from central memory CD4+ T cells from blood. The origin of the receptors is a man aged 18 to 30 with type 1 diabetes. The CDR3 runs from the conserved cysteine through the conserved F or W. The order of the fields is clone size, V gene, D gene, J gene, CDR3 DNA, CDR3 protein. The D gene is left open where the match is weak. Clone size is stated in some rows and not others, as once, few, many or a class when expanded.

abundance: NA
v_gene: TRBV30
d_gene: NA
j_gene: TRBJ1-2
CDR3nt: TGTGCCTGGATTAACAGCTTTAACTATGGCTACACCTTC
CDR3aa: CAWINSFNYGYTF

abundance: once
v_gene: TRBV30
d_gene: NA
j_gene: TRBJ1-6
CDR3nt: TGTGCCTGGGACAGGTCTCCATCACCCCTCCACTTT
CDR3aa: CAWDRSPSPLHF

abundance: few
v_gene: TRBV12-5
d_gene: TRBD2
j_gene: TRBJ2-4
CDR3nt: TGTGCTAGTGGTTTGGTACCGGTATGCTGGACTAGCGGGAGTAGAAACATTCAGTACTTC
CDR3aa: CASGLVPVCWTSGSRNIQYF

abundance: NA
v_gene: TRBV29-1
d_gene: TRBD2
j_gene: TRBJ2-3
CDR3nt: TGCAGCGTCGCTTTTACTAGCGGGGGGCCAGGAGATACGCAGTATTTT
CDR3aa: CSVAFTSGGPGDTQYF

abundance: few
v_gene: TRBV4-1
d_gene: NA
j_gene: TRBJ2-7
CDR3nt: TGCGCCAGCAGCCAACCACAGGGTAAGGTTCTCGAGCAGTACTTC
CDR3aa: CASSQPQGKVLEQYF

abundance: NA
v_gene: TRBV11-3
d_gene: NA
j_gene: TRBJ2-3
CDR3nt: TGTGCCAGCAGCTTGCTGGCTTCAACAGATACGCAGTATTTT
CDR3aa: CASSLLASTDTQYF

abundance: NA
v_gene: TRBV9
d_gene: NA
j_gene: TRBJ1-2
CDR3nt: TGTGCCAGCAGCCCGGGCCCGGCCCCAGGGGAAGGCTACACCTTC
CDR3aa: CASSPGPAPGEGYTF

abundance: many
v_gene: TRBV5-1
d_gene: TRBD2
j_gene: TRBJ2-1
CDR3nt: TGCGCCAGCAGCGCCGGGACTAGCGGGTACAATGAGCAGTTCTTC
CDR3aa: CASSAGTSGYNEQFF

abundance: few
v_gene: TRBV19
d_gene: NA
j_gene: TRBJ2-3
CDR3nt: TGTGCCAGTAGTCCCGACAGGTTTCCGCAGTATTTT
CDR3aa: CASSPDRFPQYF

abundance: few
v_gene: TRBV6-6
d_gene: NA
j_gene: TRBJ2-2
CDR3nt: TGTGCCAGCTCTCCAGCCGGGGAGCTGTTTTTT
CDR3aa: CASSPAGELFF

abundance: NA
v_gene: TRBV11-2
d_gene: NA
j_gene: TRBJ2-5
CDR3nt: TGTGCCAGCAGCTTACGTGGGGGCCCCGAGACCCAGTACTTC
CDR3aa: CASSLRGGPETQYF

abundance: few
v_gene: TRBV5-1
d_gene: NA
j_gene: TRBJ2-1
CDR3nt: TGCGCCAGCGGTGAGAGTGGCTCCTACAATGAGCAGTTCTTC
CDR3aa: CASGESGSYNEQFF

abundance: NA
v_gene: TRBV30
d_gene: NA
j_gene: TRBJ2-5
CDR3nt: TGTGCCTGGAGTGTAGTTACAGGGCGCGTTGGAGAGACCCAGTACTTC
CDR3aa: CAWSVVTGRVGETQYF

abundance: NA
v_gene: TRBV10-3
d_gene: NA
j_gene: TRBJ1-6
CDR3nt: TGTGCCATCAGTGGAGGGTCGGGGGTCAATTCACCCCTCCACTTT
CDR3aa: CAISGGSGVNSPLHF

abundance: few
v_gene: TRBV4-1
d_gene: NA
j_gene: TRBJ2-7
CDR3nt: TGCGCCAGCAGCCAAGATCAGGGGAGCCCCTACGAGCAGTACTTC
CDR3aa: CASSQDQGSPYEQYF

abundance: few
v_gene: TRBV5-4
d_gene: TRBD1
j_gene: TRBJ1-1
CDR3nt: TGTGCCAGCAGGGGAGGACAGGAGAACACTGAAGCTTTCTTT
CDR3aa: CASRGGQENTEAFF

abundance: NA
v_gene: TRBV29-1
d_gene: TRBD2
j_gene: TRBJ2-1
CDR3nt: TGCAGCGTTGAAGACGGTGAGCGGGAGATCAACAATGAGCAGTTCTTC
CDR3aa: CSVEDGEREINNEQFF

abundance: NA
v_gene: TRBV7-2
d_gene: NA
j_gene: TRBJ1-5
CDR3nt: TGTGCCAGCAGCCCAGCCCGGTCGGGGATCAATCAGCCCCAGCATTTT
CDR3aa: CASSPARSGINQPQHF

abundance: few
v_gene: TRBV28
d_gene: TRBD1
j_gene: TRBJ2-7
CDR3nt: TGTGCCAGCAGTTCACCGACAGGGGCCCCTTACGAGCAGTACTTC
CDR3aa: CASSSPTGAPYEQYF

abundance: few
v_gene: TRBV7-2
d_gene: TRBD1
j_gene: TRBJ1-2
CDR3nt: TGTGCCAGCAGCTGGGGACAGGTCTCGAATGGCTACACCTTC
CDR3aa: CASSWGQVSNGYTF

abundance: few
v_gene: TRBV28
d_gene: NA
j_gene: TRBJ1-6
CDR3nt: TGTGCCAGCAGTTTCCAGGGAAAGTATTCACCCCTCCACTTT
CDR3aa: CASSFQGKYSPLHF

abundance: NA
v_gene: TRBV30
d_gene: NA
j_gene: TRBJ2-5
CDR3nt: TGTGCCTGGAGCCCCGGACTCGTCCAAGAGACCCAGTACTTC
CDR3aa: CAWSPGLVQETQYF

abundance: many
v_gene: TRBV28
d_gene: TRBD1
j_gene: TRBJ2-4
CDR3nt: TGTGCCAGCAGCTACCCGGGACAGATAGCCAAAAACATTCAGTACTTC
CDR3aa: CASSYPGQIAKNIQYF

abundance: once
v_gene: TRBV27
d_gene: NA
j_gene: TRBJ2-3
CDR3nt: TGTGCCAGCAAGAGTAGTAGAGACGGGTACGCAGATACGCAGTATTTT
CDR3aa: CASKSSRDGYADTQYF

abundance: NA
v_gene: TRBV5-4
d_gene: TRBD1
j_gene: TRBJ2-5
CDR3nt: TGTGCCAGCAGCTTCACAGGGGATTTCCAAGAGACCCAGTACTTC
CDR3aa: CASSFTGDFQETQYF

abundance: NA
v_gene: TRBV2
d_gene: NA
j_gene: TRBJ2-3
CDR3nt: TGTGCCAGAGGACAGTCTGGAGTCGCAGATACGCAGTATTTT
CDR3aa: CARGQSGVADTQYF

abundance: few
v_gene: TRBV23-1
d_gene: TRBD2
j_gene: TRBJ2-1
CDR3nt: TGCGCCAGCAGTCAATCGGTGCCGGCTAGCGGGGGGTACTATGAGCAGTTCTTC
CDR3aa: CASSQSVPASGGYYEQFF

abundance: few
v_gene: TRBV4-3
d_gene: NA
j_gene: TRBJ1-3
CDR3nt: TGCGCCAGCAGCCAAGACGAGCCGAAACGAAACACCATATATTTT
CDR3aa: CASSQDEPKRNTIYF

abundance: many
v_gene: TRBV28
d_gene: NA
j_gene: TRBJ1-2
CDR3nt: TGTGCCAGCAGTCGTTCACGGAACTATGGCTACACCTTC
CDR3aa: CASSRSRNYGYTF

abundance: NA
v_gene: TRBV30
d_gene: TRBD2
j_gene: TRBJ2-2
CDR3nt: TGTGCCTGGCAGGGACTATCGAACACCGGGGAGCTGTTTTTT
CDR3aa: CAWQGLSNTGELFF

abundance: few
v_gene: TRBV15
d_gene: NA
j_gene: TRBJ1-1
CDR3nt: TGTGCCACCAGCAGAGTCCAGGGATCGAGTGAAGCTTTCTTT
CDR3aa: CATSRVQGSSEAFF

abundance: many
v_gene: TRBV7-9
d_gene: TRBD2
j_gene: TRBJ2-1
CDR3nt: TGTGCCAGCAGCCCCACTCGCTCTAGCGGGAGGAGTGAGCAGTTCTTC
CDR3aa: CASSPTRSSGRSEQFF

abundance: few
v_gene: TRBV29-1
d_gene: TRBD1
j_gene: TRBJ1-2
CDR3nt: TGCAGCGCCGAGGGGGCATCTAACTATGGCTACACCTTC
CDR3aa: CSAEGASNYGYTF

abundance: few
v_gene: TRBV18
d_gene: NA
j_gene: TRBJ1-2
CDR3nt: TGTGCCAGCTCCCCCCGGGATCTATGGTCCGGTGGCTACACCTTC
CDR3aa: CASSPRDLWSGGYTF

abundance: few
v_gene: TRBV11-2
d_gene: TRBD1
j_gene: TRBJ2-1
CDR3nt: TGTGCCAGCAGCTCACTCGACAGGGTCCACAATGAGCAGTTCTTC
CDR3aa: CASSSLDRVHNEQFF

abundance: NA
v_gene: TRBV5-6
d_gene: NA
j_gene: TRBJ2-7
CDR3nt: TGTGCCAGCACCCCGCGAGGGAGCTCCTACGAGCAGTACTTC
CDR3aa: CASTPRGSSYEQYF

abundance: many
v_gene: TRBV6-6
d_gene: TRBD2
j_gene: TRBJ2-1
CDR3nt: TGTGCCAGCAGTCGCGGGACTAGCGGGAGGGGGAATGAGCAGTTCTTC
CDR3aa: CASSRGTSGRGNEQFF

abundance: NA
v_gene: TRBV7-9
d_gene: TRBD1
j_gene: TRBJ1-5
CDR3nt: TGTGCCAGCAGCGAAGGACAGGGGGCAACAAGCAATCAGCCCCAGCATTTT
CDR3aa: CASSEGQGATSNQPQHF

abundance: NA
v_gene: TRBV2
d_gene: NA
j_gene: TRBJ2-7
CDR3nt: TGTGCCAGCAGTTCCCTTTCCTACGAGCAGTACTTC
CDR3aa: CASSSLSYEQYF

abundance: few
v_gene: TRBV9
d_gene: NA
j_gene: TRBJ1-2
CDR3nt: TGTGCCAGCAGGGACCAGGGCTCGTATGGCTACACCTTC
CDR3aa: CASRDQGSYGYTF

abundance: NA
v_gene: TRBV30
d_gene: TRBD2
j_gene: TRBJ2-1
CDR3nt: TGTGCCTGGAGTGTACCGCTAGCGGGGGTCTCTGTGCAGTTCTTC
CDR3aa: CAWSVPLAGVSVQFF

abundance: few
v_gene: TRBV9
d_gene: TRBD2
j_gene: TRBJ2-7
CDR3nt: TGTGCCAGCAGCGTAGAAGGAGCGGGGGCCTACGAGCAGTACTTC
CDR3aa: CASSVEGAGAYEQYF

abundance: few
v_gene: TRBV5-1
d_gene: TRBD2
j_gene: TRBJ2-7
CDR3nt: TGCGCCAGCAGCCGCAATAGCGGGAGTAGCTACGAGCAGTACTTC
CDR3aa: CASSRNSGSSYEQYF

abundance: NA
v_gene: TRBV2
d_gene: NA
j_gene: TRBJ1-6
CDR3nt: TGTGCCAGCCCTCGAAGGGGGTCCCCGGATTCACCCCTCCACTTT
CDR3aa: CASPRRGSPDSPLHF

abundance: few
v_gene: TRBV2
d_gene: NA
j_gene: TRBJ2-2
CDR3nt: TGTGCCAGCAGAAGAATGGGCGGGACCGGGGAGCTGTTTTTT
CDR3aa: CASRRMGGTGELFF

abundance: few
v_gene: TRBV9
d_gene: NA
j_gene: TRBJ2-3
CDR3nt: TGTGCCAGCAGCGTAGGCGGAGATTCGCTGGCTACGCAGTATTTT
CDR3aa: CASSVGGDSLATQYF

abundance: few
v_gene: TRBV7-9
d_gene: NA
j_gene: TRBJ1-3
CDR3nt: TGTGCCAGCACCCCTGTGGGGGCTAACTCTGGAAACACCATATATTTT
CDR3aa: CASTPVGANSGNTIYF

abundance: NA
v_gene: TRBV19
d_gene: TRBD2
j_gene: TRBJ2-5
CDR3nt: TGTGCCAGTAGTGCGGGACTAGCGGGGATAAGCGGAGAGACCCAGTACTTC
CDR3aa: CASSAGLAGISGETQYF

abundance: NA
v_gene: TRBV7-2
d_gene: TRBD2
j_gene: TRBJ2-3
CDR3nt: TGTGCCAGCAGCTCAGGACTAGGCACAGATACGCAGTATTTT
CDR3aa: CASSSGLGTDTQYF

abundance: few
v_gene: TRBV11-3
d_gene: NA
j_gene: TRBJ2-1
CDR3nt: TGTGCCAGCAGTCCAACAGGGAAGGATGAGCAGTTCTTC
CDR3aa: CASSPTGKDEQFF